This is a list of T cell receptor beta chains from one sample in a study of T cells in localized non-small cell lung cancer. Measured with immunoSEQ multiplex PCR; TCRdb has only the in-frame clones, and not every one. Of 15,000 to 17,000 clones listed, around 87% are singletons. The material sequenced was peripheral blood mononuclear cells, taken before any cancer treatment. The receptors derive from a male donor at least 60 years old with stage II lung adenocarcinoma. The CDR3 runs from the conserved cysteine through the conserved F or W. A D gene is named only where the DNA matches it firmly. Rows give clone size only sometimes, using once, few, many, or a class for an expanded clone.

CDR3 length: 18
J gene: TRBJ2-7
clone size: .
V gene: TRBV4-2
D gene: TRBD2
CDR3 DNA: TGTGCCAGCAGCCAAGATAAGGGACTAGCGGGCCGCTCCTACGAGCAGTACTTC
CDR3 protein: CASSQDKGLAGRSYEQYF

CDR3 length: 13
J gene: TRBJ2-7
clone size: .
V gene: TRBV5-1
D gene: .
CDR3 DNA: TGCGCCAGCAGCTTGGTACCTCGAGACGAGCAGTACTTC
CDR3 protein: CASSLVPRDEQYF

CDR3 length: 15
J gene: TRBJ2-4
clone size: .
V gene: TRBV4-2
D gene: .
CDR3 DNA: TGTGCCAGCAGCCAAGATCAAATTCAATCCGGCATTCAGTACTTC
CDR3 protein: CASSQDQIQSGIQYF

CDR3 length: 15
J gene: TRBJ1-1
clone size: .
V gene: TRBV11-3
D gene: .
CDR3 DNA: TGTGCCAGCAGCTCCTCAACAGGGATGAACACTGAAGCTTTCTTT
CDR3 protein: CASSSSTGMNTEAFF

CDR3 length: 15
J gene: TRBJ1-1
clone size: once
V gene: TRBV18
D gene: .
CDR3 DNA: TGTGCCAGCTCACCACTAGTCCAGTCGAACGCTGAAGCTTTCTTT
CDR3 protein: CASSPLVQSNAEAFF

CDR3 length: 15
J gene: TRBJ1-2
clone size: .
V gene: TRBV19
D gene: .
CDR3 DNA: TGTGCCAGTAGGCCCCTCCAGGGAGTTAACTATGGCTACACCTTC
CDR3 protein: CASRPLQGVNYGYTF

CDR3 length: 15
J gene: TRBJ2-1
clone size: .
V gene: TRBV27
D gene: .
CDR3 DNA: TGTGCCAGCGGGTTGGGCCTTAGCTCCTACAATGAGCAGTTCTTC
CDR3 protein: CASGLGLSSYNEQFF

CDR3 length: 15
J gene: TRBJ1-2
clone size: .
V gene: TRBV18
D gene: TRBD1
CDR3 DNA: TGTGCCAGCTCACCAAAAGCGGGACAGAGCTATGGCTACACCTTC
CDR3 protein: CASSPKAGQSYGYTF

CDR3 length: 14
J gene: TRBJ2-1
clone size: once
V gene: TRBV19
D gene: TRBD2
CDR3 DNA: TGTGCCAGTACCCTTAGCGGGATGAACAATGAGCAGTTCTTC
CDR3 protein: CASTLSGMNNEQFF

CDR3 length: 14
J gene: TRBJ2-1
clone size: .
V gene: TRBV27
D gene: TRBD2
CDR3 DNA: TGTGCCAGCAGTTTACTGGCGGGAGTACAGGAGCAGTTCTTC
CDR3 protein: CASSLLAGVQEQFF

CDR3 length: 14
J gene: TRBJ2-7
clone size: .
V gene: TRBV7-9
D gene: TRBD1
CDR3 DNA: TGTGCCAGCAGCCAAGGGACAGGGGTAGGCGAGCAGTACTTC
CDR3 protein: CASSQGTGVGEQYF

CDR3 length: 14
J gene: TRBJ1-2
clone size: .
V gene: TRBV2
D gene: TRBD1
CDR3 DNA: TGTGCCAGCAGTGGGACAGGGGGCGATGGTGGCTACACCTTC
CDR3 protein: CASSGTGGDGGYTF

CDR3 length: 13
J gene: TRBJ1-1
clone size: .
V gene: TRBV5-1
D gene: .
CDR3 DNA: TGCGCCAGCAGCCAAGACAGAGACACTGAAGCTTTCTTT
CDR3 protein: CASSQDRDTEAFF

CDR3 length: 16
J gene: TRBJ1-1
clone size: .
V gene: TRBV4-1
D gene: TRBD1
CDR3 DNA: TGCGCCAGCAGCCCTCTGGGGTCAGGGGGGAACACTGAAGCTTTCTTT
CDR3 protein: CASSPLGSGGNTEAFF

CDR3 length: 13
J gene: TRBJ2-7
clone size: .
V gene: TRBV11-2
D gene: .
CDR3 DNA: TGTGCCAGCAGCTTAGAGGCCGCCTACGAGCAGTACTTC
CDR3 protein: CASSLEAAYEQYF

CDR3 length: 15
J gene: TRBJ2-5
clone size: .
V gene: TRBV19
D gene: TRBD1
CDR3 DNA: TGTGCCAGTAGTTTTCAGACAGGGCGGGCAGAGACCCAGTACTTC
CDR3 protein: CASSFQTGRAETQYF

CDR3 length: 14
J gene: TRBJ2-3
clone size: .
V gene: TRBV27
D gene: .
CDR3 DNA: TGTGCCAGCAGCCTTGGAGGGCCGGGCCATACGCAGTATTTT
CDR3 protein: CASSLGGPGHTQYF

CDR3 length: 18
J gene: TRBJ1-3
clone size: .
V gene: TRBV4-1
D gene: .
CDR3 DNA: TGCGCCAGCAGCCAAGGAGGAAGGGGCAGGGGCAATGGAAACACCATATATTTT
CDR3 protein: CASSQGGRGRGNGNTIYF

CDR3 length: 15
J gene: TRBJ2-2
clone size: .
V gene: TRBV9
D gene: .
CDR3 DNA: TGTGCCAGCAGCGTCGGGACTTTTCCCACCGGGGAGCTGTTTTTT
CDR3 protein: CASSVGTFPTGELFF

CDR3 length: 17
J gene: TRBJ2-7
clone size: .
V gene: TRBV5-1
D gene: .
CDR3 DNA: TGCGCCAGCAGGCGTGCGGCCGACGATAGGAGCTCCTACGAGCAGTACTTC
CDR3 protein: CASRRAADDRSSYEQYF

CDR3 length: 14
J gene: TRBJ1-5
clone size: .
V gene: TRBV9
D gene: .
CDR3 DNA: TGTGCCAGCAGCTGGGGACGGAGCAATCAGCCCCAGCATTTT
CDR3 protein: CASSWGRSNQPQHF

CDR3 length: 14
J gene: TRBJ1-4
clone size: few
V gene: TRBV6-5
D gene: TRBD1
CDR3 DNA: TGTGCCAGCAGAAGGACAGGGGGGAATGAAAAACTGTTTTTT
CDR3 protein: CASRRTGGNEKLFF

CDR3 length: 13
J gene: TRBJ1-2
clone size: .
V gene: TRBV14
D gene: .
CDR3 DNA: TGTGCCAGCAGCCAAGATGCCCAGTATGGCTACACCTTC
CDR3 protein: CASSQDAQYGYTF

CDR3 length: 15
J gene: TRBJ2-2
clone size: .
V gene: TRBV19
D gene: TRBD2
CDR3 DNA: TGTGCCAGTAGTTTACTAGCGGGAGGTGCCGGGGAGCTGTTTTTT
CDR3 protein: CASSLLAGGAGELFF

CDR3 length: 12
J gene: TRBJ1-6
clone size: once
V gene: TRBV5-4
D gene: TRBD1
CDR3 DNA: TGTGCCAGCAGCGACAGGGTGGGCCCCCTCCACTTT
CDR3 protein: CASSDRVGPLHF

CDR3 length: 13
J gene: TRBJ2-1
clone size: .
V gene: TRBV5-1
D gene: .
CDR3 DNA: TGCGCCAGCAGCTTGAACACGAACAATGAGCAGTTCTTC
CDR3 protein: CASSLNTNNEQFF

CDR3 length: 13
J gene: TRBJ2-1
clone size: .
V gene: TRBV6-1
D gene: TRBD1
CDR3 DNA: TGTGCCAGCGGCTTAAAACAGGGGGATGAGCAGTTCTTC
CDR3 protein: CASGLKQGDEQFF

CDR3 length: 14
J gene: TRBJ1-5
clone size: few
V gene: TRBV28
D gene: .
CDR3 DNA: TGTGCCAGCGAACCGGGCCTTAGCAATCAGCCCCAGCATTTT
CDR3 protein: CASEPGLSNQPQHF

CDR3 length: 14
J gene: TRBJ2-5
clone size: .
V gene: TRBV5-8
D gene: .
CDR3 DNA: TGTGCCAGCAGCTTGGGTAGAGGGGAAGAGACCCAGTACTTC
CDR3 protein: CASSLGRGEETQYF

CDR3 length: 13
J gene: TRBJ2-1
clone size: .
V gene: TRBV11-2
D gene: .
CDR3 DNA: TGTGCCAGCAGCATCGGAGGGAGCAATGAGCAGTTCTTC
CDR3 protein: CASSIGGSNEQFF

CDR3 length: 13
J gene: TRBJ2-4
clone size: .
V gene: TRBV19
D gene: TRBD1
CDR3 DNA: TGTGCCAGTAGGGGGACAGGGCAAAACATTCAGTACTTC
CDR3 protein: CASRGTGQNIQYF

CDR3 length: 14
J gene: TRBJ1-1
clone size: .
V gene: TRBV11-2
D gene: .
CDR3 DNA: TGTGCCAGCAGCTTAGACATACTGAACACTGAAGCTTTCTTT
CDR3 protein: CASSLDILNTEAFF

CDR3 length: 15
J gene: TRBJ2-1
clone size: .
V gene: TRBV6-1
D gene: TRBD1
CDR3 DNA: TGTGCCAGCATCCGCCCTGGGACAGGGGGGAATGAGCAGTTCTTC
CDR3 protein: CASIRPGTGGNEQFF

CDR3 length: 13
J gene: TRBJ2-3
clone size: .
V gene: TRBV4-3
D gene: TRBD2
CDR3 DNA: TGCGCCAGCAGCCTGCGGGAGACAGATACGCAGTATTTT
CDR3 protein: CASSLRETDTQYF

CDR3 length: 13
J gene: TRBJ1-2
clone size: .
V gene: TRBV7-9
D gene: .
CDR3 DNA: TGTGCCAGCAGCTTATCTCTACCTGGGGGCTACACCTTC
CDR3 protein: CASSLSLPGGYTF

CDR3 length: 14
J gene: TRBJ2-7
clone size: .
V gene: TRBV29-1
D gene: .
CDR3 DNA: TGCAGCGTTATTCCTGACACTGGAGGGGGGGAGCAGTACTTC
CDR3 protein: CSVIPDTGGGEQYF

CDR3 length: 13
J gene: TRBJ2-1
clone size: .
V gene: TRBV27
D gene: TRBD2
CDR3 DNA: TGTGCCAGCAGTAAGGGAGGGCACAATGAGCAGTTCTTC
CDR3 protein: CASSKGGHNEQFF

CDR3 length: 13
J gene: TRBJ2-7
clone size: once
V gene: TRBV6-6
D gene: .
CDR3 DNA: TGTGCCAGCAGATTACGGGTTAGGGACGAGCAGTACTTC
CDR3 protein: CASRLRVRDEQYF

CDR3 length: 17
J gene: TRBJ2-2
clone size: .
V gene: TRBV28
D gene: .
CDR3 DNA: TGTGCCAGCAAACTCCGGGGGACAGTTCTTGACACCGGGGAGCTGTTTTTT
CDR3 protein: CASKLRGTVLDTGELFF

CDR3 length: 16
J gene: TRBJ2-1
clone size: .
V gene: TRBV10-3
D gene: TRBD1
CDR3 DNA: TGTGCCATCAGTGAGTCGCCGGGACAGGGGTACAATGAGCAGTTCTTC
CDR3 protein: CAISESPGQGYNEQFF

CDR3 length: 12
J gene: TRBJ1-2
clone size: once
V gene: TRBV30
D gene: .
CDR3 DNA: TGTGCCTGGGGGACCTCGGGGGGCGGCTACACCTTC
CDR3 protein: CAWGTSGGGYTF

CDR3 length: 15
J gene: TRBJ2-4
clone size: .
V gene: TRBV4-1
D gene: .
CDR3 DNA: TGCGCCAGCAGCCTTGGGCCAGGGGCCAAAAACATTCAGTACTTC
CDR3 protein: CASSLGPGAKNIQYF

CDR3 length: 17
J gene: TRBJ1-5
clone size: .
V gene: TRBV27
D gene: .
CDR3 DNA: TGTGCCAGCAGTTTATTCAGGACCGATGGCGGTAGTCAGCCCCAGCATTTT
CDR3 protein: CASSLFRTDGGSQPQHF

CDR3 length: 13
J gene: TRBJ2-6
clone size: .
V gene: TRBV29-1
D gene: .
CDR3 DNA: TGCAGCGGAATAGGTGTCGGGGCCAACGTCCTGACTTTC
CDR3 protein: CSGIGVGANVLTF

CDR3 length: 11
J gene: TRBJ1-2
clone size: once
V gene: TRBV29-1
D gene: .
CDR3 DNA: TGCAGCGTTAATACTCTGTTAGGCTACACCTTC
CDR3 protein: CSVNTLLGYTF

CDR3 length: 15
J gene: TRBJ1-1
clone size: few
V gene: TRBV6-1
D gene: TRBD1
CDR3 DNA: TGTGCCAGCAGAGACCGGGACAGGGTGAACACTGAAGCTTTCTTT
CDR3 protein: CASRDRDRVNTEAFF

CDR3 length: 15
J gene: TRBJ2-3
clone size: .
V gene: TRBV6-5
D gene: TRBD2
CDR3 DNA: TGTGCCAGCAGTTACCTGGGAGGGCCCGGAGATACGCAGTATTTT
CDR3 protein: CASSYLGGPGDTQYF

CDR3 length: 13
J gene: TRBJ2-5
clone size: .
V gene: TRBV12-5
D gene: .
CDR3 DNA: TGTGCTAGTGGTTTGAGCGGCCAAGAGACCCAGTACTTC
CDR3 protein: CASGLSGQETQYF

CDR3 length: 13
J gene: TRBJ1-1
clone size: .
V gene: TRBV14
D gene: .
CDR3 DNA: TGTGCCAGCAGCCAAGGGCAGAACACTGAAGCTTTCTTT
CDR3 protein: CASSQGQNTEAFF

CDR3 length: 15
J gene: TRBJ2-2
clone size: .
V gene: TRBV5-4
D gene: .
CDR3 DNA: TGTGCCAGCAGCTCGACCCAAAGGGGTACCGGGGAGCTGTTTTTT
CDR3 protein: CASSSTQRGTGELFF

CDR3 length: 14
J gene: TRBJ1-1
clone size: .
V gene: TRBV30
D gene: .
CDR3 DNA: TGTGCCTGGGTAGAAGGGCGCGTGAACACTGAAGCTTTCTTT
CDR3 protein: CAWVEGRVNTEAFF

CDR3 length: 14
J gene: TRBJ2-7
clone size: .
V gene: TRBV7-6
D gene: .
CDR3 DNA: TGTGCCAGCAGCTTAATGCAGAGCTCCTACGAGCAGTACTTC
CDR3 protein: CASSLMQSSYEQYF

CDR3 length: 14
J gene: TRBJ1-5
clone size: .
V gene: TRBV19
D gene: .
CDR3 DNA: TGTGCCAGTAGTATCCCCGCCTACAATCAGCCCCAGCATTTT
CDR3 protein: CASSIPAYNQPQHF

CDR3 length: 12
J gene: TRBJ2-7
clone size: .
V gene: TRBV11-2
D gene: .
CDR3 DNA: TGTGCCAGCAGCTTAAGCGATAACGAGCAGTACTTC
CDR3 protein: CASSLSDNEQYF

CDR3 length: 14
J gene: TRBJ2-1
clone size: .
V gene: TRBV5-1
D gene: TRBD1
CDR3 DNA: TGCGCCAGCAGAATCAGACAGGGCAACAATGAGCAGTTCTTC
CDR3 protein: CASRIRQGNNEQFF

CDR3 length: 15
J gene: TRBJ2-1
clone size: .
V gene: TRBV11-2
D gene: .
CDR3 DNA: TGTGCCAGCAGCTTAGCGGGGAGCTCCTACAATGAGCAGTTCTTC
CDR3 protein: CASSLAGSSYNEQFF

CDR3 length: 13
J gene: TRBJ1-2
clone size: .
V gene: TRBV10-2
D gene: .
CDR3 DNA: TGCGCCAGCTCTAAGAGGGATAACTATGGCTACACCTTC
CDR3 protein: CASSKRDNYGYTF

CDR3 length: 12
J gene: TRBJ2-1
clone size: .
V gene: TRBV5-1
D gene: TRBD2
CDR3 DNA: TGCGCCAGCAGCTTGGATGGACTAGTTCAGTTCTTC
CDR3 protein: CASSLDGLVQFF

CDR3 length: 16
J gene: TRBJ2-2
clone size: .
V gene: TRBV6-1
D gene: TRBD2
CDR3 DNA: TGTGCCAGCAGTGAAGGTATTGTAGCGGGAGCCGGGGAGCTGTTTTTT
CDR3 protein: CASSEGIVAGAGELFF